The 7 T cell receptor beta chains below all came from one sample that was sequenced in a study of shared clonotypes between healthy human individuals (dated by TCRdb to 2018 to 2021). The method was the immunoSEQ multiplex PCR assay. This is the immuneACCESS table as TCRdb keeps it, with only in-frame sequences that have V and J called. A part of the clones is gone; compared with another copy, unresolved V genes explain less than half, and the rest is unexplained. In this sample the table shows nearly 2 million clones, about 94% of which occur a single time. Around 1.2% of the sample rests with the top ten. CD8 naive samples were CD45RO-negative cells positively selected for CCR7, giving a CD45RA+CCR7+ population that excluded TemRA cells. Specimen: naive CD8+ T cells sorted from blood. According to the study, the label for this sample's cell subset or site signals: CD45RA+CCR7+. The source of these receptors is a man between 18 and 35 years old in good health.

The rearrangement links TRBV25-1 to TRBJ2-3; no reliable D call. CDR1 and CDR2 from the germline V gene are MGHDK and SYGVNS. CDR3 size: 14 residues. Trimming pared 8 bases from V and 4 bases from J, leaving 16 bases between. The CDR3 DNA reads TGTGCCAGCCGACTTAAGGAACTCGCAGATACGCAGTATTTT. This encodes CASRLKELADTQYF.

The genes are TRBV27 and TRBJ1-2; 12 positions agree with TRBD1. J lost 3 bases, V lost 3 bases, and 5 bases had no gene match. The germline V gene encodes CDR1 MNHEY and CDR2 SMNVEV (reference sequence). The CDR3 runs to 16 residues. The CDR3 nucleotides read TGTGCCAGCAGTTTGGGACAGGGGGCGCTTCACTATGGCTACACCTTC. The encoded protein is CASSLGQGALHYGYTF.

The rearrangement joins TRBV28 to TRBJ1-2; no clear D gene. The germline gives CDR1 MDHEN, CDR2 SYDVKM. Trimming stripped 7 bases from V and 1 base from J, with 13 bases between. The CDR3 has 14 residues. DNA for the CDR3: TGTGCCAGCACCCCATCCGAGGGTAACTATGGCTACACCTTC. Translating gives CASTPSEGNYGYTF.

This sequence joins TRBV18 and TRBJ2-3, with 7 nucleotides matching TRBD2. CDR1 is KGHSH and CDR2 is LQKENI in the germline V gene. CDR3 length equals 18 residues. J was trimmed by 3 bases and V by 0 bases; bases with no gene match: 12. The DNA for the CDR3 is TGTGCCAGCTCACCACCGGCTCAGCGGGGTGGTGGGACAGATACGCAGTATTTT. It codes for CASSPPAQRGGGTDTQYF.

The rearrangement joins TRBV7-9 to TRBJ2-1, with no clear D. The V end lost 4 bases, the J end lost 3 bases, and 13 bases lay between the germline ends. Looked up from germline, CDR1 is SEHNR and CDR2 is FQNEAQ (reference sequence). CDR3 length equals 15 residues. CDR3 nucleotide sequence: TGTGCCAGCAGCTCGCCGGGTCCTAGCTACAATGAGCAGTTCTTC. Encoded protein: CASSSPGPSYNEQFF.

This rearrangement joins TRBV7-2 to TRBJ2-7, with D possibly being TRBD1 (5 bases). The germline V gene has CDR1 SGHTA and CDR2 FQGNSA. Trimming took off 2 bases at V and 2 bases at J, with 10 bases between the two ends. The CDR3 has 14 residues. CDR3 amino acids: CASSLLGPAYEQYF. The CDR3 nucleotides read TGTGCCAGCAGCTTACTGGGGCCTGCCTACGAGCAGTACTTC. Together with reference TRBV7-2 and TRBJ2-7, the CDR3 gives the full variable domain: GAGVSQSPSNKVTEKGKDVELRCDPISGHTALYWYRQSLGQGLEFLIYFQGNSAPDKSGLPSDRFSAERTGGSVSTLTIQRTQQEDSAVYLCASSLLGPAYEQYFGPGTRLTVT.

The chain employs TRBV5-1 and TRBJ2-1; TRBD2 agrees at 12 bases. This CDR3 has 16 amino acids. Germline loops: CDR1 SGHRS, CDR2 YFSETQ. Unmatched junction bases numbered 7, after V lost 4 bases and J lost 5 bases. DNA for the CDR3: TGCGCCAGCAGCGTAGGACTAGCGGGATCCCACAATGAGCAGTTCTTC. It specifies CASSVGLAGSHNEQFF.